This TCR beta chain was sequenced for a study of blood T cell dynamics during melanoma immunotherapy. Each bulk PBMC sample had about 350 ng DNA loaded. Only in-frame clones appear in the TCRdb table, and some are missing; sequencing was by immunoSEQ multiplex PCR. The sample lists about 10,000 clones; approximately 91% were seen once. The CDR3 is 15 residues long. V lost 4 bases and J lost 1, with 11 bases in between. Germline-derived CDR1 and CDR2 are SEHNR and FQNEAQ (reference sequence). Time point defined: pre-treatment baseline. One draw preceded checkpoint blockade; another followed its first cycle at week 3.

The material sequenced was blood, taken from a patient treated with checkpoint blockade. This clonotype originated in a human donor with melanoma. The V and J genes are TRBV7-9 and TRBJ1-5; weak D call: TRBD1 (6 bases). The DNA for the CDR3 is TGTGCCAGCAGCTCCGGGGGGCTCAGCAATCAGCCCCAGCATTTT. Amino acid sequence: CASSSGGLSNQPQHF. The entire variable domain, with the rest obtained from reference TRBV7-9 and TRBJ1-5, is as follows: DTGVSQNPRHKITKRGQNVTFRCDPISEHNRLYWYRQTLGQGPEFLTYFQNEAQLEKSRLLSDRFSAERPKGSFSTLEIQRTEQGDSAMYLCASSSGGLSNQPQHFGDGTRLSIL.